Listed below are T cell receptor beta chains from one sample, sequenced in a study of OX40 agonist ivuxolimab in advanced cancers. Sequencing used immunoSEQ multiplex PCR; TCRdb keeps in-frame clones, though not all of them. The sample has approximately 86,000 clones; roughly 90% are singletons. Here the sequenced sample was CD4+ or CD8+ T cells sorted from blood, taken in a trial of the OX40 agonist ivuxolimab. The receptors here all came from an adult with an advanced solid tumor such as melanoma, head and neck, liver or kidney cancer. The CDR3 runs from the conserved cysteine through the conserved F or W. Fields, in order: CDR3 length, D gene, V gene, J gene, CDR3 protein. A D gene is named only where the DNA matches it firmly.

cdr3_length: 15
d_call: TRBD2
v_call: TRBV19
j_call: TRBJ2-3
cdr3_aa: CASSYTSGSADTQYF

cdr3_length: 15
d_call: TRBD1
v_call: TRBV4-2
j_call: TRBJ1-1
cdr3_aa: CASSPGQGWSTEAFF

cdr3_length: 15
d_call: TRBD1
v_call: TRBV9
j_call: TRBJ2-7
cdr3_aa: CASSAGDSSSYEQYF

cdr3_length: 14
d_call: .
v_call: TRBV19
j_call: TRBJ1-4
cdr3_aa: CASSIKAVNEKLFF

cdr3_length: 15
d_call: TRBD2
v_call: TRBV5-6
j_call: TRBJ2-1
cdr3_aa: CASSKLAGGHNEQFF

cdr3_length: 17
d_call: TRBD2
v_call: TRBV28
j_call: TRBJ2-2
cdr3_aa: CASKQGGRATNTGELFF

cdr3_length: 15
d_call: .
v_call: TRBV28
j_call: TRBJ1-4
cdr3_aa: CASSLVGGGNEKLFF

cdr3_length: 21
d_call: TRBD2
v_call: TRBV15
j_call: TRBJ2-2
cdr3_aa: CATSRAPGTSGRIGKTGELFF

cdr3_length: 17
d_call: .
v_call: TRBV19
j_call: TRBJ2-3
cdr3_aa: CASGLNSAPLATDTQYF

cdr3_length: 16
d_call: .
v_call: TRBV12-2
j_call: TRBJ2-6
cdr3_aa: CASPGPGVSGANVLTF

cdr3_length: 15
d_call: .
v_call: TRBV5-4
j_call: TRBJ2-2
cdr3_aa: CASSLMGQNTGELFF

cdr3_length: 16
d_call: .
v_call: TRBV7-3
j_call: TRBJ2-1
cdr3_aa: CASSLRPGATYNEQFF

cdr3_length: 13
d_call: .
v_call: TRBV5-6
j_call: TRBJ2-1
cdr3_aa: CASSLGYVNEQFF

cdr3_length: 14
d_call: .
v_call: TRBV5-6
j_call: TRBJ2-7
cdr3_aa: CASSLVGRYYEQYF

cdr3_length: 13
d_call: .
v_call: TRBV7-9
j_call: TRBJ1-1
cdr3_aa: CASSLAGSQGAFF

cdr3_length: 16
d_call: .
v_call: TRBV5-8
j_call: TRBJ1-5
cdr3_aa: CASSSGLGGVYQPQHF

cdr3_length: 15
d_call: TRBD1
v_call: TRBV5-1
j_call: TRBJ2-7
cdr3_aa: CASSDTGTGVDEQYF

cdr3_length: 16
d_call: TRBD1
v_call: TRBV4-2
j_call: TRBJ1-1
cdr3_aa: CASSPRDSTMNTEAFF

cdr3_length: 16
d_call: .
v_call: TRBV7-2
j_call: TRBJ1-2
cdr3_aa: CASSSQRWGTNYGYTF

cdr3_length: 15
d_call: .
v_call: TRBV6-1
j_call: TRBJ1-2
cdr3_aa: CASSEVYRTNYGYTF

cdr3_length: 15
d_call: TRBD2
v_call: TRBV7-2
j_call: TRBJ2-5
cdr3_aa: CASSFLAGGWETQYF

cdr3_length: 14
d_call: .
v_call: TRBV5-4
j_call: TRBJ2-7
cdr3_aa: CASSLEGGSYEQYF

cdr3_length: 16
d_call: TRBD2
v_call: TRBV7-6
j_call: TRBJ2-1
cdr3_aa: CASSLSSSGRGNEQFF

cdr3_length: 14
d_call: .
v_call: TRBV7-2
j_call: TRBJ2-3
cdr3_aa: CASSATTRTDTQYF